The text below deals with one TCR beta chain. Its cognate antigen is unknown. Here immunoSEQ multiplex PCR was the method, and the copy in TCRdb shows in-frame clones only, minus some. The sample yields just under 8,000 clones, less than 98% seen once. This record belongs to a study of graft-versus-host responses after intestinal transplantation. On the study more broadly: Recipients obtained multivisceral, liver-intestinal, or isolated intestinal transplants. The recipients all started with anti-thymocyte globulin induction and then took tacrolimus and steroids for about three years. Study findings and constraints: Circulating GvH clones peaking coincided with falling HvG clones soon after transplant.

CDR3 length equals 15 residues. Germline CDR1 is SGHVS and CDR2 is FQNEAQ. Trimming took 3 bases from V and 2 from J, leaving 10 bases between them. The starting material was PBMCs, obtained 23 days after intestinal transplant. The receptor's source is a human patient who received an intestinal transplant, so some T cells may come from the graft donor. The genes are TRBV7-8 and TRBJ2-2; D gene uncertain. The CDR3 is CASSLQSLNTGELFF. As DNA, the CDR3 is TGTGCCAGCAGCTTGCAGTCTTTAAACACCGGGGAGCTGTTTTTT.